A single T cell receptor (beta chain) is shown here with its context. Its matching antigen is unknown. This sample was taken from a study of cytomegalovirus exposure and HLA in healthy donors. Regarding the study as a whole: V- and J-gene trimming of TCR beta was linked (in a later analysis) to a missense DCLRE1C variant.

CDR1 and CDR2 (germline): KGHSH, LQKENI. The CDR3 is 18 amino acids. V trimming: 3 bases; J trimming: 1 base; junction bases outside the gene matches: 14. The PCR contained 60 Vbeta and 13 Jbeta primers. The method was immunoSEQ multiplex PCR; TCRdb's version includes in-frame clones alone and lacks a portion of them. Found here are some 150,000 clones, approximately 75% of them singletons; the top ten hold roughly 2.8%. It was healthy bone marrow donors who served as donors. Donors counted as nominally healthy when sampled, yet unrecorded immune exposures were likely. This rearrangement joins TRBV18 to TRBJ2-5; 7 bases map to TRBD2. The sample comprised PBMCs. The receptor was isolated from a man younger than 35 in good health and CMV-seronegative. CDR3 in amino acids: CASSPRRIQGGSQETQYF. The CDR3 bases are TGTGCCAGCTCACCCCGGCGCATCCAGGGAGGGTCCCAAGAGACCCAGTACTTC.